This passage covers 23 T cell receptor beta chains from one sample sequenced in a study of response to subunit inactivated influenza vaccine. TCRdb redid the calling of the RT-PCR reads with MiXCR, one entry per CDR3 protein. The sample records about 800,000 distinct CDR3 sequences, around 20% being singletons. The sequences come from PBMCs from blood, collected roughly 5 days after vaccination. The origin of the receptors is a man aged 50-59 years who received an inactivated influenza vaccine.

This clonotype was seen only a few times. This rearrangement joins TRBV20-1 to TRBJ1-2; maybe TRBD1 (5 bases). Germline V gives CDR1 DFQATT, CDR2 SNEGSKA (reference sequence). V was cut by 0 bases and J by 6 bases, with 8 bases left in between. CDR3 size: 12 residues. The CDR3 nucleotides read TGCAGTGCTAGAGAGGCAGGGAATGGCTACACCTTC. This encodes CSAREAGNGYTF.

This clonotype was seen a few times. Germline is not matched at one junction end, which may reflect a read error. The CDR3 DNA is TGTGCCAGCAGCCTAGACCCAGGGGGCGACTATGGCTACACCTTC. Residues: CASSLDPGGDYGYTF. V and J are TRBV11-2 and TRBJ1-2, with TRBD1 matching 8 bases. CDR3 length: 15 amino acids. The germline gives CDR1 SGHAT, CDR2 FQNNGV.

This clonotype has more than one count but fewer than ten. The chain carries TRBV6-5 and TRBJ2-3; D not certain. The CDR3 has 12 residues. The germline V gene encodes CDR1 MNHEY and CDR2 SVGAGI. The germline V and J ends were trimmed by 4 bases and 8 bases, with 10 bases remaining between them. The CDR3 loop is CASSSGVGTQYF. DNA for the CDR3: TGTGCCAGCAGTTCTGGCGTGGGTACGCAGTATTTT.

Many counts were recorded for this clonotype. Here the CDR3 reads CSASRGWDQPQHF. CDR3 bases: TGCAGTGCCAGCAGGGGTTGGGATCAGCCCCAGCATTTT. The chain is built from TRBV20-1 and TRBJ1-5; a weak D match, TRBD1 (6 bases). Germline loops: CDR1 DFQATT, CDR2 SNEGSKA (reference sequence). V gave up 6 bases and J gave up 5 bases, with 14 bases separating them. The CDR3 runs 13 residues.

This clonotype was seen only a few times. The gene calls are TRBV20-1 and TRBJ2-7; 11 nucleotides line up with TRBD2. Germline CDR1 DFQATT, CDR2 SNEGSKA (reference sequence). The length of the CDR3 is 15 residues. Germline trimming cut 1 base from V and 4 bases from J; bases unmatched to any gene: 6. This chain's CDR3 is CSARVPGLAEYEQYF. In DNA, the CDR3 is TGCAGTGCTAGAGTTCCGGGACTAGCGGAGTACGAGCAGTACTTC.

This chain joins TRBV12-3 or TRBV12-4 and TRBJ2-3; TRBD2 matches 8 bases. V lost 7 bases and J lost 2; bases outside the gene matches: 11. The CDR3 is 16 residues long. As DNA, the CDR3 is TGTGCCAGCACTCTTAGCGGCGGGGGGCCCACAGATACGCAGTATTTT. Protein: CASTLSGGGPTDTQYF.

There are a few counts of this clonotype. The genes are TRBV25-1 and TRBJ1-2; possibly TRBD1 for D (6 bases). This CDR3 comprises 12 residues. Trimming took off 7 bases at V and 3 bases at J, with 9 bases between the two ends. Germline V gene lookup returns CDR1 MGHDK and CDR2 SYGVNS. CDR3 loop: CASNRADYGYTF. The CDR3 DNA is TGTGCCAGCAACAGGGCGGACTATGGCTACACCTTC.

The table lists this clonotype with a few counts. An end of the junction differs from the germline gene, which may be a read error. J is TRBJ2-3 and V is TRBV7-2; the D gene is possibly TRBD2 (5 bases). Per the germline V gene, CDR1 is SGHTA and CDR2 is FQGNSA. The CDR3 is 15 amino acids. The CDR3 spells CANSSSSAITDTQYF. The CDR3 coding sequence is TGTGCCAACAGCTCTAGCTCGGCAATCACAGATACGCAGTATTTT.

The rearrangement uses TRBV6-5 and TRBJ2-7, with D possibly matching TRBD2 (6 bases). The CDR3 covers 14 residues. The germline V gene encodes CDR1 MNHEY and CDR2 SVGAGI. V was trimmed by 4 bases and J by 0 bases, leaving 10 bases between them. The DNA of the CDR3 is TGTGCCAGCAGTTGGCAGGGACTCTCCTACGAGCAGTACTTC. Translating it yields CASSWQGLSYEQYF.

The chain carries TRBV20-1 and TRBJ2-3, with 9 bases that match TRBD1. Germline-derived CDR1 and CDR2 are DFQATT and SNEGSKA (reference sequence). This CDR3 has 16 residues. V was pared by 3 bases and J by 1 base, with 8 bases of the junction left unmatched. The CDR3 is CSASLWTGARTDTQYF. The CDR3 DNA sequence: TGCAGTGCTAGTCTTTGGACAGGGGCTCGCACAGATACGCAGTATTTT.

CDR3 nucleotide sequence: TGTGCCAGCAGCAACCCGGGACTCCTGAGCTCCTACGAGCAGTACTTC. Translated, it gives CASSNPGLLSSYEQYF. This chain links TRBV11-2 with TRBJ2-7; weak D call: TRBD2 (6 bases). The CDR3 is 16 amino acids. Trimming took 5 bases from V and 0 from J, leaving 17 bases between them. Per germline, CDR1 SGHAT and CDR2 FQNNGV.

In its sample, this clonotype was seen many times. V and J are TRBV29-1 and TRBJ2-1; 12 bases fit TRBD2. The trim removed 5 bases at V and 0 bases at J, leaving 20 bases unmatched. There are 21 residues in the CDR3. Germline-derived CDR1 and CDR2 are SQVTM and ANQGSEA. The CDR3 nucleotides are TGCAGCGTTATACCGGGACTAGCGGGCGAAGGGTCCCGTAGCTCCTACAATGAGCAGTTCTTC. Its translation is CSVIPGLAGEGSRSSYNEQFF.

This chain links TRBV11-2 with TRBJ2-4, with 9 bases fitting TRBD1. V dropped 5 bases and J dropped 5; count of bases not matched to a gene: 7. This CDR3 comprises 15 residues. CDR1 and CDR2 (germline): SGHAT, FQNNGV. The chain's CDR3 is CASSPHRGLENIQYF. The CDR3 coding sequence is TGTGCCAGCAGCCCCCACAGGGGGCTGGAAAACATTCAGTACTTC.

The chain is built from TRBV15 and TRBJ2-1, with a weak D call TRBD2 (7 bases). CDR3 length: 14 amino acids. The germline V gene encodes CDR1 LNHNV and CDR2 YYDKDF (reference sequence). V shed 2 bases and J shed 5 bases, with 10 bases lying between them. CDR3: CATSRRGADNEQFF. Here the CDR3 DNA reads TGTGCCACCAGCAGACGGGGGGCTGACAATGAGCAGTTCTTC. The variable domain in full, completed from reference TRBV15 and TRBJ2-1, reads DAMVIQNPRYQVTQFGKPVTLSCSQTLNHNVMYWYQQKSSQAPKLLFHYYDKDFNNEADTPDNFQSRRPNTSFCFLDIRSPGLGDTAMYLCATSRRGADNEQFFGPGTRLTVL.

This chain links TRBV29-1 with TRBJ2-7, with 8 nucleotides matching TRBD2. V shed 1 base and J 2 bases; nucleotides not matched to a gene: 1. The germline V gene has CDR1 SQVTM and CDR2 ANQGSEA. The CDR3 is 13 residues long. The chain's CDR3 is CSVEGTSTYEQYF. CDR3 nucleotides: TGCAGCGTTGAAGGGACTAGCACCTACGAGCAGTACTTC.

This clonotype was found a few times. The genes are TRBV20-1 and TRBJ2-6, with D possibly TRBD1 on 5 matching bases. The germline gives CDR1 DFQATT, CDR2 SNEGSKA (reference sequence). There are 17 residues in the CDR3. V was shortened by 0 bases and J by 2 bases, with 14 bases between the two germline ends. CDR3 DNA sequence: TGCAGTGCTAGAGAGATGCAGGGTGGCACTGGGGCCAACGTCCTGACTTTC. Translating gives CSAREMQGGTGANVLTF.

This clonotype was recorded a few times. The rearrangement uses TRBV20-1 and TRBJ2-3, with TRBD1 matching over 9 bases. This CDR3 contains 15 residues. With 5 bases clipped from V and 4 bases from J, the junction kept 10 bases outside the gene matches. The germline V gene has CDR1 DFQATT and CDR2 SNEGSKA (reference sequence). Written as DNA, the CDR3 is TGCAGTGCTGGACCCCGGGACAGGGTGTCAGATACGCAGTATTTT. Protein: CSAGPRDRVSDTQYF.

A few counts support this clonotype. The chain combines TRBV5-1 with TRBJ2-2; D is ambiguous. The V and J ends lost 4 bases and 5 bases respectively, with 12 bases between them. Germline V CDR1 and CDR2: SGHRS, YFSETQ. CDR3 length: 14 amino acids. As DNA, the CDR3 is TGCGCCAGCAGCGCAGCTGAAAGAACCGGGGAGCTGTTTTTT. Its protein product is CASSAAERTGELFF.

This clonotype was detected many times. V is TRBV12-3 or TRBV12-4 and J is TRBJ2-2; D not certain. The CDR3 consists of 14 residues. Trimming pared 5 bases from V and 9 bases from J, leaving 16 bases between. The CDR3 is CASSPRRVGWELFF. Written as DNA, the CDR3 is TGTGCCAGCAGTCCTCGTAGGGTAGGGTGGGAGCTGTTTTTT.

This clonotype was counted a few times. V is TRBV28 and J is TRBJ2-7; 7 bases match TRBD1. The CDR3 is 15 residues long. CDR1 is MDHEN and CDR2 is SYDVKM in the germline V gene. V gave up 4 bases and J gave up 1 base; unmatched junction bases: 7. The CDR3 protein is CASSSTGALSYEQYF. CDR3 sequence (DNA): TGTGCCAGCAGTTCAACAGGGGCCTTGTCCTACGAGCAGTACTTC.

The chain couples TRBV20-1 to TRBJ1-1, with D maybe TRBD1 (5 bases). Germline V CDR1 and CDR2: DFQATT, SNEGSKA (reference sequence). Deletions cut 1 base from V and 4 bases from J, with 10 bases between. There are 13 residues in the CDR3. CDR3 amino acids: CSARVRGSTEAFF. The DNA for the CDR3 is TGCAGTGCTAGAGTGAGGGGTAGCACTGAAGCTTTCTTT.

This clonotype was recorded a few times. The chain combines TRBV18 with TRBJ2-1; 9 nucleotides match TRBD1. The germline V gene has CDR1 KGHSH and CDR2 LQKENI. This CDR3 has 13 amino acids. Losses at the gene ends were 3 bases for V and 13 bases for J; bases not matched to a gene: 7. CDR3 DNA sequence: TGTGCCAGCTCACCCCCGGGGGACAGGGACCAGTTCTTC. Translated: CASSPPGDRDQFF.

The V and J genes are TRBV20-1 and TRBJ2-7; possibly TRBD2 for D (6 bases). This CDR3 has 14 residues. CDR1 and CDR2 (germline): DFQATT, SNEGSKA (reference sequence). V was pared by 7 bases and J by 1 base, with 17 bases between. DNA of the CDR3: TGCAGTGTATCCGGGAGTTTCGAGTCCTACGAGCAGTACTTC. It is translated as CSVSGSFESYEQYF.